This is a list of T cell receptor beta chains from one sample in a study of blood T cell repertoires in COVID-19. The data were produced by immunoSEQ multiplex PCR, yet TCRdb's version contains in-frame clones alone and is incomplete. The data contain fewer than 200,000 clones, 84% of them seen just once; the ten biggest clones take up around 3.1%. Sequenced sample: PBMCs or T cells enriched from blood (not recorded which). The origin of the receptors is a woman aged 25 to 39 who had been exposed to COVID-19. Both conserved end residues are part of each CDR3. A D gene is named only where the DNA matches it firmly. The size of a clone is reported for some rows only, either as once, few or many, or as a class for expanded clones.

CDR3 length	D gene	V gene	clone size	J gene	CDR3 DNA	CDR3 protein
13	-	TRBV7-9	-	TRBJ1-1	TGTGCCAGCAGCTTAGGGCTCGGCAGCGGTTCTTTCTTT	CASSLGLGSGSFF
15	TRBD1	TRBV7-9	-	TRBJ1-2	TGTGCCAGCAGCACCACCGGGACAGGGGGCCGTGGCTACACCTTC	CASSTTGTGGRGYTF
17	TRBD1	TRBV19	-	TRBJ2-7	TGTGCCAGTAGTAACGGCCTCTCGGACAGGAGGTGGTACGAGCAGTACTTC	CASSNGLSDRRWYEQYF
15	TRBD1	TRBV5-5	-	TRBJ1-1	TGTGCCAGCAGCCACCGACAGGGGCTAAACACTGAAGCTTTCTTT	CASSHRQGLNTEAFF
16	TRBD2	TRBV7-6	-	TRBJ2-1	TGTGCCAGCAGCCAACGGTTGCGCGGGGGGACCGATGAGCAGTTCTTC	CASSQRLRGGTDEQFF
14	-	TRBV5-1	once	TRBJ1-2	TGCGCCAGCAGCACAGATACAGGGAAATATGGCTACACCTTC	CASSTDTGKYGYTF
14	TRBD1	TRBV7-3	few	TRBJ1-2	TGTGCCAGCAGCTCGGGACAGGGGGAGGATGGCTACACCTTC	CASSSGQGEDGYTF
13	-	TRBV6-4	-	TRBJ2-5	TGTGCCAGCAGTGACAGTTTCGGGGAGACCCAGTACTTC	CASSDSFGETQYF
15	TRBD1	TRBV5-1	once	TRBJ1-2	TGCGCCAGCAGCTTCTCCGGGACAGGGGGCGCGGGCTACACCTTC	CASSFSGTGGAGYTF
12	-	TRBV3-1/TRBV3-2	-	TRBJ1-2	TGTGCCAGCAGCCCGAGCGGGGATGGCTACACCTTC	CASSPSGDGYTF
15	-	TRBV18	once	TRBJ1-1	TGTGCCAGCTCACCACCGTCCTCTGTGTTCACTGAAGCTTTCTTT	CASSPPSSVFTEAFF
14	-	TRBV10-3	-	TRBJ2-7	TGTGCCATTAGAGGAACAGGGTCGTCCTACGAGCAGTACTTC	CAIRGTGSSYEQYF
17	TRBD1	TRBV4-2	-	TRBJ2-7	TGTGCCAGCAGCCAATTGGGTTCCGGGACAGGCTCCTACGAGCAGTACTTC	CASSQLGSGTGSYEQYF
16	TRBD2	TRBV7-6	-	TRBJ2-7	TGTGCCAGCAGCTCACCGACTAGCGGGGGGACCTACGAGCAGTACTTC	CASSSPTSGGTYEQYF
15	TRBD1	TRBV28	once	TRBJ1-2	TGTGCCAGCAGTACCCGACAGGGGACTAACTATGGCTACACCTTC	CASSTRQGTNYGYTF
14	-	TRBV4-2	-	TRBJ2-3	TGTGCCAGCAGCCAAGAAGTTAGATGGGATACGCAGTATTTT	CASSQEVRWDTQYF
16	TRBD2	TRBV7-6	-	TRBJ2-3	TGTGCCAGCAGCTTGAGCGGGGGAATAGTTAGTGAGACGCAGTATTTT	CASSLSGGIVSETQYF
15	-	TRBV7-2	-	TRBJ1-3	TGTGCCAGCAGCTCTAGGCCAAACTCTGGAAACACCATATATTTT	CASSSRPNSGNTIYF
15	TRBD2	TRBV7-8	-	TRBJ2-1	TGTGCCAGCAGCTTAGGGCGCGGGGGGCTAGGGGAGCAGTTCTTC	CASSLGRGGLGEQFF
15	TRBD1	TRBV10-3	-	TRBJ2-7	TGTGCCATCAGCTGGACCGGGACAGGGCAATACGAGCAGTACTTC	CAISWTGTGQYEQYF
15	TRBD1	TRBV7-8	-	TRBJ2-2	TGTGCCAGCACCTCCGGGACAGGGGTAACCGGGGAGCTGTTTTTT	CASTSGTGVTGELFF
17	TRBD2	TRBV19	-	TRBJ2-1	TGTGCCAGTAGTATTGGGCCCGTGAGCGGGGGGTTCAATGAGCAGTTCTTC	CASSIGPVSGGFNEQFF
16	-	TRBV19	-	TRBJ1-2	TGTGCCAGTAGTGCGGCATCTAATAGCCAGAATGGTGGCTACACCTTC	CASSAASNSQNGGYTF
14	-	TRBV14	-	TRBJ1-2	TGTGCCAGCAGCCAAGTAGCGGCTGGGAGAGGCTACACCTTC	CASSQVAAGRGYTF
13	-	TRBV30	-	TRBJ1-4	TGTGCCTGGGGTCCGGGGATTAGTGAAAAACTGTTTTTT	CAWGPGISEKLFF
15	-	TRBV30	-	TRBJ1-1	TGTGCCTGGAGGTTTGGATTGGGAGCGAACACTGAAGCTTTCTTT	CAWRFGLGANTEAFF
15	-	TRBV9	-	TRBJ2-1	TGTGCCAGCAGCGTAGAGAGACAGAGGCGGGGTGAGCAGTTCTTC	CASSVERQRRGEQFF
19	TRBD1	TRBV4-3	-	TRBJ1-2	TGCGCCAGCAGCCAAGATGCGGATTCTACTCCAGGGGGAGCAGGGGGCTACACCTTC	CASSQDADSTPGGAGGYTF
14	TRBD1	TRBV5-6	-	TRBJ1-6	TGTGCCAGCAGCACCGGGACAGGGGCTTCACCCCTCCACTTT	CASSTGTGASPLHF
16	TRBD2	TRBV7-6	-	TRBJ2-7	TGTGCCAGCAGCCCAACACCGGGACTAGGCACCTACGAGCAGTACTTC	CASSPTPGLGTYEQYF
14	-	TRBV3-1/TRBV3-2	few	TRBJ1-5	TGTGCCAGCAGCCCAGGTTATAGCAATCAGCCCCAGCATTTT	CASSPGYSNQPQHF
15	-	TRBV5-1	few	TRBJ1-1	TGCGCCAGCAGCTCCAACCGGGTCGGCGGCACTGAAGCTTTCTTT	CASSSNRVGGTEAFF
17	TRBD1	TRBV20-1	-	TRBJ1-3	TGCAGTGCTAGTATCCAGGGACAGGGCTACTCTGGAAACACCATATATTTT	CSASIQGQGYSGNTIYF
12	-	TRBV6-5	-	TRBJ1-5	TGTGCCAGCGAGGGTAGCAATCAGCCCCAGCATTTT	CASEGSNQPQHF
15	TRBD1	TRBV7-9	-	TRBJ1-1	TGTGCCAGCAGCTCGGACAGGGGAGGTAACACTGAAGCTTTCTTT	CASSSDRGGNTEAFF
12	-	TRBV7-9	-	TRBJ2-7	TGTGCCAGCCGAGATGGGGGCCTCGAGCAGTACTTC	CASRDGGLEQYF
14	TRBD1	TRBV2	-	TRBJ1-2	TGTGCCAGCCGCCCGACCGGGACAGGGAGTGGCTACACCTTC	CASRPTGTGSGYTF
14	-	TRBV3-1/TRBV3-2	-	TRBJ2-3	TGTGCCAGCAGCCAAGAACCCAGTTCAGATACGCAGTATTTT	CASSQEPSSDTQYF
14	-	TRBV4-1	-	TRBJ1-1	TGCGCCAGCAGCCAATCGCGGTGGAACACTGAAGCTTTCTTT	CASSQSRWNTEAFF
12	-	TRBV9	-	TRBJ2-2	TGTGCCAGCAGCGCTGCGTGGGGGGAGCTGTTTTTT	CASSAAWGELFF